The clone carrying this T cell receptor (beta chain) was detected only a few times. Its antigen is currently unknown. For TCR beta, libraries came from iRepertoire HTBI primers and Arm-PCR of CDR3 regions. One entry per CDR3 protein results from TCRdb running MiXCR on the multiplex PCR reads. This sample carries about half a million distinct CDR3 sequences, 20% to 25% of them seen once, and the ten largest clones take about an eighth. This CDR3 comprises 14 residues. Germline CDR1 and CDR2: SEHNR and FQNEAQ (reference sequence). V shed 0 bases and J shed 3 bases, with 8 bases lying between them. This sample is part of a study of regulatory T cells in long-lasting Graves disease. Sample time point: persistent/refractory GD, antithyroid drugs over 5 years with positive TRAb. PBMC RNA served as the TCR library source. Whole-study results and caveats: Persistent disease was characterized by preferential usage of TRBV28, TRBJ1-2 and TRBJ2-5. Patients whose Graves' disease persisted exhibited lower TCR diversity than those newly diagnosed.

The TCR comes from a female donor with Graves disease. Sample: peripheral blood mononuclear cells (PBMCs), taken when the disease was refractory, from a patient treated with antithyroid drugs. This chain links TRBV7-9 with TRBJ1-1; D not certain. CDR3 amino acids: CASSLANSYTEAFF. CDR3 DNA: TGTGCCAGCAGCTTAGCGAACTCCTACACTGAAGCTTTCTTT.